This T cell receptor beta chain originates from a study of T cells in Graves' hyperthyroidism and ophthalmopathy. Researchers amplified the TCR beta CDR3 regions from RNA transcripts. During a first-round RT-PCR of the TCR CDR3, the HTBI primer set was used. TCRdb reprocessed the multiplex PCR reads via MiXCR and lists one record per CDR3 protein. The profile shows more than 500,000 distinct CDR3 sequences, roughly 15% of them singletons. This clonotype came up many times. Sequenced material: blood. This TCR was recovered from a woman between 40 and 55 years old with Graves' ophthalmopathy.

In nucleotides, the CDR3 is TGCAGCGTTGCAGGGGAGACCCAGTACTTC. Its translation is CSVAGETQYF. V usage is TRBV29-1 and J usage is TRBJ2-5; a weak D match, TRBD1 (5 bases). Per germline, CDR1 SQVTM and CDR2 ANQGSEA. The CDR3 consists of 10 residues. The V end lost 4 bases, the J end lost 5 bases, and 5 bases lay between the germline ends.